One sample yielded the 30 T cell receptor beta chains listed below, sequenced in a study of spatial heterogeneity in lung cancer. Regarding the study as a whole: The study found that expanded intratumoral alpha and beta TCR counts tracked tumor mutation counts.

Time point indicated: sample taken at primary tumor resection. One entry per CDR3 protein results from TCRdb running MiXCR on the 5' RACE reads. The table has 480 or so distinct CDR3 sequences, approximately 26% seen once. Which antigens these TCRs recognize remains unknown. Sequences were derived from lung tumor tissue, sampled at surgery. The receptors were sampled from a male donor with early-stage non-small cell lung cancer.

This clonotype came up a few times. This rearrangement joins TRBV2 to TRBJ2-5; 7 bases are a match to TRBD2. V gave up 8 bases and J gave up 3 bases; unmatched junction bases: 6. CDR3 length: 13 residues. Germline V CDR1 and CDR2: SNHLY, FYNNEI. The DNA for the CDR3 is TGTGCCAGCTGGGGACTACCTAAAGAGACCCAGTACTTC. The encoded protein is CASWGLPKETQYF.

V gene TRBV6-5 combines with J gene TRBJ2-4; D unresolved. Trimming pared 6 bases from V and 0 bases from J, leaving 9 bases between. CDR1 and CDR2 from the germline V gene are MNHEY and SVGAGI. The CDR3 has 14 residues. CDR3 in amino acids: CASRTRLAKNIQYF. CDR3 DNA sequence: TGTGCCAGCAGGACTCGGCTAGCCAAAAACATTCAGTACTTC.

The V and J genes are TRBV10-3 and TRBJ2-3; 11 nucleotides line up with TRBD2. Per germline, CDR1 ENHRY and CDR2 SYGVKD. The CDR3 sequence is 17 residues long. J was trimmed by 4 bases and V by 2 bases; bases with no gene match: 8. DNA for the CDR3: TGTGCCATCAGTGAGACCACTAGCGGGAGAGGGGCAGATACGCAGTATTTT. Encoded protein: CAISETTSGRGADTQYF.

Relative to its sample, this clonotype is large. The gene calls are TRBV27 and TRBJ1-2; unclear D gene. This CDR3 comprises 13 residues. From germline, CDR1 is MNHEY and CDR2 SMNVEV (reference sequence). V lost 6 bases to trimming and J lost 0 bases, with 8 bases between them. Here the CDR3 DNA reads TGTGCCAGCAGCGAAGAAGCTAACTATGGCTACACCTTC. It translates to CASSEEANYGYTF.

This clonotype is classed as large. This chain uses TRBV12-3 or TRBV12-4 with TRBJ2-3; D is perhaps TRBD1 or TRBD2 (5 bases each). The CDR3 has 13 residues. Trimming removed 3 bases at V and 6 bases at J, with 10 bases between. The CDR3 nucleotides read TGTGCCAGCAGTTTCCTGGGGGTGGATACGCAGTATTTT. Translated: CASSFLGVDTQYF.

The rearrangement links TRBV7-2 to TRBJ2-2; D might be TRBD1 (5 bases). The CDR3 length is 15 residues. The V gene's germline CDR1 is SGHTA and CDR2 FQGNSA. Trimming left V 6 bases short and J 0 bases short, with 11 bases between. The chain's CDR3 is CASRDITPNTGELFF. The CDR3 DNA sequence: TGTGCCAGCAGGGACATAACTCCGAACACCGGGGAGCTGTTTTTT.

This clonotype is large within its sample. This chain links TRBV2 with TRBJ2-2; the D gene could be TRBD1 or TRBD2 (5 bases each). CDR3 length equals 13 residues. CDR1 is SNHLY, CDR2 FYNNEI, per germline. This CDR3 reads CASRGLYTGELFF. Here the CDR3 DNA reads TGTGCGTCTCGGGGCCTATACACCGGGGAGCTGTTTTTT. The variable domain in full, completed from reference TRBV2 and TRBJ2-2, reads EPEVTQTPSHQVTQMGQEVILRCVPISNHLYFYWYRQILGQKVEFLVSFYNNEISEKSEIFDDQFSVERPDGSNFTLKIRSTKLEDSAMYFCASRGLYTGELFFGEGSRLTVL.

The sample holds a few counts of this clonotype. The V call is TRBV24-1, the J call TRBJ2-1; TRBD2 matches at 8 bases. Trimming took 1 base from V and 4 from J; bases not matched to a gene: 14. This CDR3 is 19 amino acids long. From germline, CDR1 is KGHDR and CDR2 SFDVKD. Written as DNA, the CDR3 is TGTGCCACCAGTGATTTTCGGTCGGGGGGGAGGGCCCCGTACAATGAGCAGTTCTTC. Translation: CATSDFRSGGRAPYNEQFF.

By its share, this clonotype is hyperexpanded. This chain joins TRBV6-5 and TRBJ1-5, with 8 bases identical to TRBD1. The V gene end was trimmed by 6 bases and the J gene end by 2 bases; junction bases not matched to a gene: 9. Germline CDR1 MNHEY, CDR2 SVGAGI. The CDR3 extends over 16 amino acids. The CDR3 is CASRKTGGVGNQPQHF. In DNA form, the CDR3 reads TGTGCCAGCAGGAAAACAGGGGGGGTCGGCAATCAGCCCCAGCATTTT.

In its sample, this clonotype ranks as medium-sized (0.01 to 0.1%). At one of its ends the junction is not consistent with the germline gene, which may arise from a read error. CDR3 bases: TGTGTCAGCAGCTTTCAGCGCGGGGGAGAGACCCAGTACTTC. Protein sequence: CVSSFQRGGETQYF. The J gene is TRBJ2-5, the V gene TRBV7-2; TRBD2 matches 7 bases. The CDR3 covers 14 residues. CDR1 is SGHTA and CDR2 is FQGNSA in the germline V gene.

Note on this clonotype: The conserved closing phenylalanine or tryptophan is absent in this CDR3, likely reflecting a read error. CDR3: CASSLGRGGRHQETQYS. CDR3 DNA: TGCGCCAGCAGCTTGGGGCGGGGGGGCCGTCACCAAGAGACCCAGTACTCC. The chain has TRBV5-1 and TRBJ2-5; 9 bases agree with TRBD2. With 0 bases clipped from V and 0 bases from J, the junction kept 6 bases outside the gene matches. From germline, CDR1 is SGHRS and CDR2 YFSETQ. This CDR3 has 17 amino acids.

The chain links TRBV7-9 to TRBJ1-5; no clear D gene. V was pared by 6 bases and J by 9 bases, with 15 bases between. The CDR3 is 13 residues long. Germline V lookup: CDR1 SEHNR, CDR2 FQNEAQ (reference sequence). CDR3 protein: CASRTGSYGPQHF. CDR3 bases: TGTGCCAGCAGAACCGGGAGTTATGGGCCCCAGCATTTT.

V is TRBV6-5 and J is TRBJ2-3; perhaps TRBD1 as D (5 bases). Per the germline V gene, CDR1 is MNHEY and CDR2 is SVGAGI. Trimming took 10 bases from V and 8 from J, leaving 16 bases between them. The CDR3 totals 12 residues. DNA for the CDR3: TGTGCCATCAGGTCGGACACCGGTACGCAGTATTTT. It codes for CAIRSDTGTQYF.

This clonotype rates as large. The chain is built from TRBV18 and TRBJ2-3; 8 bases are shared with TRBD1. Germline CDR1 and CDR2: KGHSH and LQKENI. Trimming at V came to 5 bases and at J to 0 bases, leaving 7 bases not matched to a gene. The CDR3 is made up of 16 amino acids. The CDR3 DNA reads as TGTGCCAGCTCAACGACAGGGGCCTCTAGCACAGATACGCAGTATTTT. Encoded protein: CASSTTGASSTDTQYF. The whole variable domain, filled in from reference TRBV18 and TRBJ2-3, reads NAGVMQNPRHLVRRRGQEARLRCSPMKGHSHVYWYRQLPEEGLKFMVYLQKENIIDESGMPKERFSAEFPKEGPSILRIQQVVRGDSAAYFCASSTTGASSTDTQYFGPGTRLTVL.

By share, this clonotype ranks as medium-sized. The chain uses TRBV6-5 and TRBJ1-6; 8 bases align to TRBD1. Germline CDR1 and CDR2: MNHEY and SVGAGI. The trim removed 5 bases at V and 9 bases at J, leaving 9 bases unmatched. The CDR3 is made up of 15 amino acids. The CDR3 sequence: CASSHDRGKGSPLHF. Here the CDR3 DNA reads TGTGCCAGCAGTCATGACAGGGGAAAGGGTTCACCCCTCCACTTT.

This clonotype counts as large. The chain is built from TRBV6-2 or TRBV6-3 and TRBJ2-5, with 8 bases identical to TRBD1. After removal of 4 bases from V and 3 bases from J, the junction contained 1 base not matched to a gene. Germline V lookup: CDR1 MNHEY, CDR2 SVGEGT. The CDR3 runs to 13 residues. The CDR3 DNA reads TGTGCCAGCAGTTGGACAGGGAAAGAGACCCAGTACTTC. Protein sequence: CASSWTGKETQYF.

There are a few counts of this clonotype. The J gene is TRBJ2-2, the V gene TRBV6-2 or TRBV6-3; possibly TRBD2 for D (5 bases). From germline, CDR1 is MNHEY and CDR2 SVGEGT. This CDR3 has 14 residues. The V and J ends lost 4 bases and 6 bases respectively, with 12 bases between them. The DNA of the CDR3 is TGTGCCAGCAGTTCTACTAGTTCTTCCGGGGAGCTGTTTTTT. Its protein product is CASSSTSSSGELFF.

The V call is TRBV7-2, the J call TRBJ2-2; possible D gene TRBD2, 6 bases. V lost 5 bases, J lost 4 bases, and 14 bases lay in between. Looked up from germline, CDR1 is SGHTA and CDR2 is FQGNSA. The CDR3 contains 15 residues. Here the CDR3 reads CASSLGLASTGELFF. DNA of the CDR3: TGTGCCAGCAGCCTCGGGCTAGCGAGCACCGGGGAGCTGTTTTTT.

By sample fraction, this clonotype is large (0.1 to 1%). The chain is built from TRBV20-1 and TRBJ2-6, with D possibly matching TRBD2 (6 bases). The germline V and J ends were trimmed by 5 bases and 2 bases, with 10 bases remaining between them. CDR1 and CDR2 from the germline V gene are DFQATT and SNEGSKA (reference sequence). CDR3 length: 14 amino acids. DNA of the CDR3: TGCAGTGCTGGGGGGTTTGCTGGGGCCAACGTCCTGACTTTC. As protein: CSAGGFAGANVLTF.

The genes are TRBV5-1 and TRBJ2-7, with D tentatively TRBD1 (6 bases). V gave up 0 bases and J gave up 1 base, with 8 bases separating them. This CDR3 spans 14 amino acids. Germline CDR1 and CDR2: SGHRS and YFSETQ. CDR3 region: CASSLDRDSYEQYF. Here the CDR3 DNA reads TGCGCCAGCAGCTTGGACAGGGATTCCTACGAGCAGTACTTC.

By sample share, this clonotype is medium-sized. The rearrangement uses TRBV29-1 and TRBJ2-7; 8 bases map to TRBD1. Per the germline V gene, CDR1 is SQVTM and CDR2 is ANQGSEA. J lost 6 bases, V lost 4 bases, and 8 bases had no gene match. The CDR3 has 13 residues. CDR3 in amino acids: CSVGGQASREQYF. CDR3 DNA sequence: TGCAGCGTTGGGGGACAGGCCTCGCGCGAGCAGTACTTC.

The J gene is TRBJ2-5, the V gene TRBV6-1, with D uncertain. The CDR3 has 9 residues. The germline CDR1 and CDR2 sequences are MNHNS and SASEGT. The CDR3 sequence is CAIAETQYF. Here the CDR3 DNA reads TGTGCTATTGCAGAGACCCAGTACTTC.

This clonotype ranks as large. CDR3 loop: CASSPGTEGGYTF. The CDR3 region has the DNA TGTGCCAGCAGTCCAGGGACTGAGGGTGGCTACACCTTC. The rearrangement links TRBV12-3 or TRBV12-4 to TRBJ1-2; TRBD1 might be the D (5 bases). Trimming shortened V by 5 bases and J by 7 bases, and 14 bases separated the two germline ends. There are 13 residues in the CDR3.

Within the sample, this clonotype is large. V is TRBV5-1 and J is TRBJ1-1, with D perhaps matching TRBD1 (6 bases). The CDR3 extends over 14 amino acids. Trimming removed 7 bases at V and 0 bases at J, with 13 bases between. Germline values: CDR1 SGHRS, CDR2 YFSETQ. Written as DNA, the CDR3 is TGCGCCAGCGCCATACAGGGCATGAACACTGAAGCTTTCTTT. Translating it yields CASAIQGMNTEAFF.

The chain couples TRBV6-4 to TRBJ2-3; D is perhaps TRBD1 or TRBD2 (5 bases each). CDR3 length equals 14 residues. Per germline, CDR1 MRHNA and CDR2 SNTAGT. With 4 bases removed from V and 2 bases from J, the gap between germline ends came to 10 bases. CDR3 loop: CASSAIGATDTQYF. The CDR3 DNA reads TGTGCCAGCAGTGCCATCGGGGCCACAGATACGCAGTATTTT.

In its sample, this clonotype was seen a few times. The chain employs TRBV7-2 and TRBJ1-2; possible D gene TRBD1, 6 bases. V gave up 0 bases and J gave up 3 bases, with 8 bases separating them. CDR1 and CDR2 (germline): SGHTA, FQGNSA. The CDR3 covers 14 residues. The DNA of the CDR3 is TGTGCCAGCAGCTTAGCACAGGGTTACTATGGCTACACCTTC. This sequence encodes CASSLAQGYYGYTF.

The V call is TRBV19, the J call TRBJ2-2, with D maybe TRBD1 (6 bases). Germline V lookup: CDR1 LNHDA, CDR2 SQIVND (reference sequence). This CDR3 is built from 18 residues. The V and J ends lost 6 bases and 5 bases respectively, with 25 bases between them. CDR3 region: CASRDSAGDFSLTGELFF. In DNA form, the CDR3 reads TGTGCCAGTAGGGACAGTGCCGGGGATTTCTCTTTGACCGGGGAGCTGTTTTTT.

This clonotype is large by share. This sequence joins TRBV29-1 and TRBJ2-1; a possible D gene is TRBD1 (6 bases). V lost 5 bases and J 9 bases, leaving 20 bases between the germline ends. From germline, CDR1 is SQVTM and CDR2 ANQGSEA. The CDR3 has 14 amino acids. CDR3 bases: TGCAGCGTTTTGCCGGTGGCAGGGGTTAGTGAGCAGTTCTTC. Protein product: CSVLPVAGVSEQFF.

In its sample, this clonotype ranks as medium-sized. V usage is TRBV11-2 and J usage is TRBJ1-2; no clear D gene. Germline assignment: CDR1 SGHAT and CDR2 FQNNGV. V shed 2 bases and J shed 2 bases, with 6 bases lying between them. CDR3 length: 13 residues. CDR3 protein: CASSLRGNYGYTF. CDR3 nucleotides: TGTGCCAGCAGCTTACGTGGAAACTATGGCTACACCTTC.

V usage is TRBV24-1 and J usage is TRBJ2-1; 7 nucleotides line up with TRBD2. The CDR3 is 14 amino acids. Per the germline V gene, CDR1 is KGHDR and CDR2 is SFDVKD. Trimming at V came to 3 bases and at J to 2 bases, leaving 0 bases not matched to a gene. CDR3 in amino acids: CATSDAGAYNEQFF. In DNA form, the CDR3 reads TGTGCCACCAGTGATGCGGGGGCCTACAATGAGCAGTTCTTC.